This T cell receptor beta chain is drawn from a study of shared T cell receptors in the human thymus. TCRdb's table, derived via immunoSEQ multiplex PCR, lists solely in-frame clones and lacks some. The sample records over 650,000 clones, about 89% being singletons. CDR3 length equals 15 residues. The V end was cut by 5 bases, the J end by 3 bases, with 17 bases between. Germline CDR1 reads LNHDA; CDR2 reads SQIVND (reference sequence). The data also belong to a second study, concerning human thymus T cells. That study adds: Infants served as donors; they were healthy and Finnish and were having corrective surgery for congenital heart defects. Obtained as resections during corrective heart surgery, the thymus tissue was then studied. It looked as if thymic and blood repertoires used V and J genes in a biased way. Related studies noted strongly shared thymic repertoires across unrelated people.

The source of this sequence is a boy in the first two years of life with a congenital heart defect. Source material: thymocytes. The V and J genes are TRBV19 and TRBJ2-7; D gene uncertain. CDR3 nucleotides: TGTGCCAGTAGTCCCCTCCTGGGCAGCCTCTACGAGCAGTACTTC. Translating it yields CASSPLLGSLYEQYF.